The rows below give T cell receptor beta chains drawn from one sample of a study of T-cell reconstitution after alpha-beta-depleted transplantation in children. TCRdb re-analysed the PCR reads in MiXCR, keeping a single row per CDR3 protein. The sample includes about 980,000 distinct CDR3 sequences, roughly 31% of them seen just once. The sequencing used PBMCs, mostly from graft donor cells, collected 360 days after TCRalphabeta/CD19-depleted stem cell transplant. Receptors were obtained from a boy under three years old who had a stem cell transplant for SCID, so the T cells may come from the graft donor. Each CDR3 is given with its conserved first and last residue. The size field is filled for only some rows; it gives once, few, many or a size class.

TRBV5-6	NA	CASSFTPPYNEQFF
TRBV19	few	CASSIPAWGSPSLEQFF
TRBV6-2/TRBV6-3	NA	CASRRAGGLVAGELFF
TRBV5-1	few	CASSQDRGHNEQFF
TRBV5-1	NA	CASTQTGQMETQYF
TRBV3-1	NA	CASSHGSGGAQETQYF
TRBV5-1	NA	CASSAEGQSGNTIYF
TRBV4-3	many	CASSQDLGRAPYEQYF
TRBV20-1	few	CSAGGIAGASYNEQFF
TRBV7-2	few	CASSTRGLAPAYEQYF
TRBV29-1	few	CSVDGTGGTNRINEQFF
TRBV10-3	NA	CAISGVPENTEAFF
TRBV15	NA	CATSRSTGDSNQPQHF
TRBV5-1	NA	CASSLSRLAPYNEQFF
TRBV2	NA	CASSRDELAKNIQYF
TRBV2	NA	CASSGDTFQETQYF
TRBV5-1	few	CASSLAVAGEQFF
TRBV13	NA	CASSPQRASSTDTQYF
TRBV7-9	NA	CASSLKGAPNTEAFF
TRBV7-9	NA	CASSLAGRRSDGYTF
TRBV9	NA	CASSVEGRGPLYGYTF
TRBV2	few	CASRVGPGEQFF
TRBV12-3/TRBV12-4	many	CASSLGGNEQFF
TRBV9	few	CASSVAGVNTEAFF
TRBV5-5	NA	CASSLGDRGPFGELFF
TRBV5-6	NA	CASSYRSPGESYNEQFF
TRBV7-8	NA	CASSSGIPYNEQFF
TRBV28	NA	CASSPRGSAKNIQYF
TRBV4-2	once	CASSQVTRESPLHF
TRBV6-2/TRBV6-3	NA	CASSRRSRNEKLFF
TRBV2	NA	CASSDRLLNTEAFF
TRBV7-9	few	CASSFSATTDTQYF
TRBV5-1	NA	CASSQLTGLLGTEAFF
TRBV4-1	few	CASSLGLAGASYNEQFF
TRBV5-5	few	CASSLGPKSTDTQYF
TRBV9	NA	CASTAQASPGELFF
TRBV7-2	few	CASSLLHGSYEQYF
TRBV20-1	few	CSASRRGLGQETQYF
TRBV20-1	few	CSARDGQARAKNIQYF
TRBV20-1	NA	CSARDSATVRNTEAFF
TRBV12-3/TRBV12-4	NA	CASRGQGSDIQYF
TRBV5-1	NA	CASSETSGGAPREQYF
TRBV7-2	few	CASSLRSSSGRNQPQHF
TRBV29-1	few	CSVQQGDYNEQFF
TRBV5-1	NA	CASSSSVYEQYF
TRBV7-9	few	CASSLIGEQYF
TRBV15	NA	CATSTRDRDHEQYF
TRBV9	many	CASSVGVGGRETQYF
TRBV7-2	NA	CASSLGVGLSTDTQYF
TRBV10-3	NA	CAISESRGGTSPYEQYF
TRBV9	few	CASSGLAHSTDTQYF
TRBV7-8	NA	CASSWEGATEAFF
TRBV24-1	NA	CATSDSGTGKSYEQYF
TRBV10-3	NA	CAISGAEFHNEQFF
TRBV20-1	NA	CSAGTAASYEQYF
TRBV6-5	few	CASSYSGRQPFYGYTF
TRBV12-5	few	CASGLVRGHHGPTDTQYF
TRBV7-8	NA	CASSPFRIRDGNQPQHF